The next 27 T cell receptor beta chains were all read from a single sample in a study of response to subunit inactivated influenza vaccine. TCRdb re-derived calls from the RT-PCR reads in MiXCR, one entry per CDR3 protein. The sample gives 500,000 to 600,000 distinct CDR3 sequences, about 10% of which show up once; approximately 10% is in the top ten. This sample was also put to use in a study of T cells expressing NK-cell markers. Turning to that study: UMIs were included in TCR beta cDNA generated by 5'RACE template switching.

The sequencing here drew on PBMCs from blood, taken on the day of vaccination. These receptors all come from a man aged 45-65 years who received an inactivated influenza vaccine.

The gene calls are TRBV3-1 and TRBJ1-2, with 7 positions matching TRBD1. V shed 3 bases and J 2 bases; nucleotides not matched to a gene: 6. CDR1 is LGHDT and CDR2 is YNNKEL in the germline V gene (reference sequence). The CDR3 covers 15 residues. CDR3 protein: CASSHLLQGNYGYTF. As DNA, the CDR3 is TGTGCCAGCAGCCACCTCTTACAGGGGAACTATGGCTACACCTTC.

This chain connects TRBV7-9 to TRBJ2-1, with TRBD1 as a possible D gene (6 bases). Germline CDR1 is SEHNR and CDR2 is FQNEAQ (reference sequence). The V end was cut by 3 bases, the J end by 5 bases, with 20 bases between. The CDR3 runs 17 residues. The CDR3 loop reads CASSFEGRPGQDNEQFF. The CDR3 nucleotides read TGTGCCAGCAGCTTTGAGGGTCGCCCGGGACAAGACAATGAGCAGTTCTTC.

Only a few counts were recorded for this clonotype. The J gene is TRBJ1-1, the V gene TRBV7-9; perhaps TRBD1 as D (6 bases). Germline CDR1 and CDR2: SEHNR and FQNEAQ (reference sequence). V was clipped by 7 bases and J by 4 bases, with 25 bases between them. The CDR3 totals 17 residues. The CDR3 spells CASTLLLGRGRRTEAFF. DNA of the CDR3: TGTGCCAGCACCCTTCTGTTAGGCAGGGGACGCCGCACTGAAGCTTTCTTT.

In this sample, this clonotype turned up a few times. This chain connects TRBV6-1 to TRBJ1-3, with D uncertain. The germline gives CDR1 MNHNS, CDR2 SASEGT. The CDR3 loop spans 15 amino acids. Deletions cut 2 bases from V and 0 bases from J, with 8 bases between. DNA of the CDR3: TGTGCCAGCAGTGAACGGGTCCGCTCTGGAAACACCATATATTTT. Translating gives CASSERVRSGNTIYF.

For the CDR3, the DNA is TGTGCCAGCACTGATCTGGGGGGAGATGCTTACGAGCAGTACTTC. Translating gives CASTDLGGDAYEQYF. This chain links TRBV6-2 or TRBV6-3 with TRBJ2-7, with a weak D call TRBD2 (6 bases). Germline CDR1 and CDR2: MNHEY and SVGEGT. Trimming took 7 bases from V and 4 from J, leaving 20 bases between them. The CDR3 spans 15 residues.

On this clonotype itself: A much more abundant neighbour one base away suggests this may be a read error. The chain joins TRBV20-1 to TRBJ2-7; weak D call: TRBD1 (5 bases). The CDR3 is made up of 13 amino acids. Germline V gene lookup returns CDR1 DFQATT and CDR2 SNEGSKA (reference sequence). This CDR3 is CSAYSDSSSEQYF. The CDR3 DNA follows: TGCAGTGCGTACAGTGACAGTTCCTCCGAGCAGTACTTC.

This clonotype was counted only a few times. The CDR3 sequence: CASSVGALGGEQFF. The CDR3 DNA reads as TGTGCCAGCAGTGTGGGGGCGTTGGGTGGTGAGCAGTTCTTC. The chain carries TRBV12-3 or TRBV12-4 and TRBJ2-1; tentative D call: TRBD1 (6 bases). The CDR3 is 14 amino acids. V was shortened by 5 bases and J by 9 bases, with 17 bases between the two germline ends.

V and J are TRBV30 and TRBJ2-3, with 7 bases lining up with TRBD2. The CDR3 is 12 amino acids. Germline V gives CDR1 GTSNPN, CDR2 SVGIG (reference sequence). Trimming at V came to 0 bases and at J to 8 bases, leaving 2 bases not matched to a gene. The CDR3 region has the DNA TGTGCCTGGAGTGTGACGGGAGGTACGCAGTATTTT. Protein product: CAWSVTGGTQYF.

This clonotype was detected only a few times. The chain has TRBV3-1 and TRBJ2-5; possibly TRBD1 for D (5 bases). CDR3 length: 14 residues. Germline CDR1 is LGHDT and CDR2 is YNNKEL (reference sequence). Trimming pared 5 bases from V and 0 bases from J, leaving 10 bases between. For the CDR3, the DNA is TGTGCCAGCAGCAACAGACAGAACCAAGAGACCCAGTACTTC. Translated: CASSNRQNQETQYF.

V gene TRBV4-2 combines with J gene TRBJ2-7; D is perhaps TRBD1 (7 bases). The CDR3 consists of 13 residues. Germline lookup yields CDR1 LGHNA and CDR2 YNFKEQ. The germline V and J ends were trimmed by 2 bases and 7 bases, with 12 bases remaining between them. CDR3 bases: TGTGCCAGCAGCCAACCTCAGGGGGGAGAGCAGTACTTC. Encoded protein: CASSQPQGGEQYF.

This clonotype was seen a handful of times. This rearrangement joins TRBV29-1 to TRBJ2-7; 13 nucleotides line up with TRBD2. Per germline, CDR1 SQVTM and CDR2 ANQGSEA. The CDR3 extends over 15 amino acids. Trimming took 1 base from V and 2 from J; bases not matched to a gene: 2. In DNA form, the CDR3 reads TGCAGCGTTGAAGGTACTAGCGGGAGGGCCTACGAGCAGTACTTC. Translating it yields CSVEGTSGRAYEQYF.

This clonotype was seen more than once but under ten times. The chain couples TRBV5-1 to TRBJ1-1; D possibly corresponds to TRBD1 (5 bases). This CDR3 contains 15 residues. Germline V CDR1 and CDR2: SGHRS, YFSETQ. V lost 4 bases and J 6 bases, leaving 19 bases between the germline ends. The CDR3 region has the DNA TGCGCCAGCAGCCTCGGGTTCGAGGGGCTTTCTGAAGCTTTCTTT. Translating it yields CASSLGFEGLSEAFF.

In this sample, this clonotype turned up many times. This sequence joins TRBV19 and TRBJ1-1; tentatively, D is TRBD1 (5 bases). V lost 6 bases to trimming and J lost 4 bases, with 21 bases between them. There are 16 residues in the CDR3. The germline CDR1 and CDR2 sequences are LNHDA and SQIVND (reference sequence). DNA of the CDR3: TGTGCCAGTAGCATTCCGGGGGGGATTCTGAGCACTGAAGCTTTCTTT. Protein product: CASSIPGGILSTEAFF.

This clonotype came up many times. Here the CDR3 reads CASSVEVLNTEAFF. The DNA for the CDR3 is TGTGCCAGCAGCGTAGAAGTCTTGAACACTGAAGCTTTCTTT. This chain uses TRBV9 with TRBJ1-1; D is undetermined. The CDR3 spans 14 residues. CDR1 and CDR2 from the germline V gene are SGDLS and YYNGEE. Trimming shortened V by 0 bases and J by 0 bases, and 6 bases separated the two germline ends.

CDR3 region: CASSYSGQLNTGELFF. DNA of the CDR3: TGTGCCAGCAGTTACTCGGGACAGCTCAACACCGGGGAGCTGTTTTTT. The chain carries TRBV6-5 and TRBJ2-2, with 7 bases that match TRBD1. This CDR3 contains 16 residues. Germline V gene data show CDR1 as MNHEY and CDR2 as SVGAGI. Trimming at V came to 0 bases and at J to 2 bases, leaving 3 bases not matched to a gene.

This clonotype occurred many times. The chain employs TRBV18 and TRBJ2-7; D might be TRBD1 (6 bases). The V end lost 5 bases, the J end lost 3 bases, and 11 bases lay between the germline ends. Germline V gives CDR1 KGHSH, CDR2 LQKENI. The CDR3 totals 13 residues. The DNA for the CDR3 is TGTGCCAGCTCAAAAGGACAGATCTACGAGCAGTACTTC. It codes for CASSKGQIYEQYF.

This clonotype was counted many times. The V and J genes are TRBV20-1 and TRBJ2-3, with a tentative D call TRBD1 (5 bases). V dropped 3 bases and J dropped 6 bases, with 16 bases sitting between them. Germline V gives CDR1 DFQATT, CDR2 SNEGSKA (reference sequence). There are 14 residues in the CDR3. The CDR3 DNA sequence: TGCAGTGCTAGCTTTTACCCAGGGCTTGATACGCAGTATTTT. This gives the protein CSASFYPGLDTQYF.

The chain is built from TRBV5-1 and TRBJ1-1, with D possibly matching TRBD1 (5 bases). CDR1 is SGHRS, CDR2 YFSETQ, per germline. The CDR3 runs 14 residues. The ends were cut back, 4 bases at V and 0 bases at J, with 10 bases in the middle. CDR3: CASSVDSLNTEAFF. In DNA, the CDR3 is TGCGCCAGCAGCGTAGACAGCCTGAACACTGAAGCTTTCTTT.

CDR3 in DNA: TGTGCCAGCAGCCAGACCATAGCCAAAAACATTCAGTACTTC. Protein product: CASSQTIAKNIQYF. The V call is TRBV12-3 or TRBV12-4, the J call TRBJ2-4; D not certain. This CDR3 has 14 residues. Trimming left V 6 bases short and J 0 bases short, with 9 bases between.

This rearrangement joins TRBV12-3 or TRBV12-4 to TRBJ2-5; D tentatively fits TRBD1 or TRBD2 (6 bases each). The CDR3 is 15 residues long. The V gene lost 6 bases and the J gene lost 4 bases, with 18 bases spanning the gap. The CDR3 protein is CASSKGVGGRETQYF. The CDR3 region has the DNA TGTGCCAGCAGCAAGGGGGTAGGGGGGAGAGAGACCCAGTACTTC.

This clonotype was seen more than once but under ten times. The chain joins TRBV12-3 or TRBV12-4 to TRBJ1-5, with no clear D. The CDR3 length is 12 residues. Trimming left V 2 bases short and J 12 bases short, with 11 bases between. The CDR3 spells CASSLSGGLQHF. CDR3 DNA sequence: TGTGCCAGCAGTTTATCGGGCGGGCTCCAGCATTTT.

The chain links TRBV28 to TRBJ2-7, with TRBD2 matching over 11 bases. CDR1 and CDR2 from the germline V gene are MDHEN and SYDVKM. The length of the CDR3 is 19 residues. V shed 1 base and J 4 bases; nucleotides not matched to a gene: 15. The chain's CDR3 is CASSLSLAGGHPVGYEQYF. CDR3 coding DNA: TGTGCCAGCAGTTTATCCCTAGCGGGAGGCCACCCCGTAGGTTACGAGCAGTACTTC. The full variable domain, with the rest looked up from reference TRBV28 and TRBJ2-7, is DVKVTQSSRYLVKRTGEKVFLECVQDMDHENMFWYRQDPGLGLRLIYFSYDVKMKEKGDIPEGYSVSREKKERFSLILESASTNQTSMYLCASSLSLAGGHPVGYEQYFGPGTRLTVT.

V is TRBV7-2 and J is TRBJ2-1; D is tentatively TRBD1 or TRBD2 (5 bases each). In germline, CDR1 is SGHTA, CDR2 FQGNSA. V was cut by 1 base and J by 3 bases, with 10 bases left in between. CDR3 length: 15 residues. The CDR3 sequence: CASSLVGTNYNEQFF. DNA of the CDR3: TGTGCCAGCAGCTTAGTTGGGACCAACTACAATGAGCAGTTCTTC. Supplemented by reference TRBV7-2 and TRBJ2-1, the full variable domain reads GAGVSQSPSNKVTEKGKDVELRCDPISGHTALYWYRQSLGQGLEFLIYFQGNSAPDKSGLPSDRFSAERTGGSVSTLTIQRTQQEDSAVYLCASSLVGTNYNEQFFGPGTRLTVL.

Details on this clonotype: A junction boundary mismatches the germline segment, possibly from a read error. DNA for the CDR3: TGCTGTGCTAGACCAAGGACTAGACGGGACTTGGAGACCCAGTACTTC. Translated: CCARPRTRRDLETQYF. This chain joins TRBV20-1 and TRBJ2-5, with 7 positions matching TRBD2. This CDR3 contains 16 residues. Germline CDR1 reads DFQATT; CDR2 reads SNEGSKA (reference sequence).

The chain uses TRBV5-1 and TRBJ2-7; 12 bases are a match to TRBD2. V was clipped by 3 bases and J by 0 bases; unmatched bases: 4. Germline V lookup: CDR1 SGHRS, CDR2 YFSETQ. The CDR3 loop spans 16 amino acids. The DNA for the CDR3 is TGCGCCAGCAGCTCGAGGACTAGCGGGACCTCCTACGAGCAGTACTTC. Encoded protein: CASSSRTSGTSYEQYF.

This clonotype was seen only a few times. The chain has TRBV18 and TRBJ1-4, with 10 bases aligning to TRBD1. CDR3 size: 18 residues. The germline gives CDR1 KGHSH, CDR2 LQKENI. The V gene end was trimmed by 1 base and the J gene end by 0 bases; junction bases not matched to a gene: 5. The chain's CDR3 is CASSPRDRGHATNEKLFF. The CDR3 bases are TGTGCCAGCTCACCACGGGACAGGGGACATGCAACTAATGAAAAACTGTTTTTT. Using reference TRBV18 and TRBJ1-4 for the parts outside the CDR3, the full variable domain is NAGVMQNPRHLVRRRGQEARLRCSPMKGHSHVYWYRQLPEEGLKFMVYLQKENIIDESGMPKERFSAEFPKEGPSILRIQQVVRGDSAAYFCASSPRDRGHATNEKLFFGSGTQLSVL.

In this sample, this clonotype turned up a few times. V usage is TRBV20-1 and J usage is TRBJ2-5; 8 bases agree with TRBD2. The trim removed 7 bases at V and 3 bases at J, leaving 7 bases unmatched. Germline V CDR1 and CDR2: DFQATT, SNEGSKA (reference sequence). The length of the CDR3 is 13 residues. CDR3 sequence (DNA): TGCAGTGGAACCAGCGGGAGTAAAGAGACCCAGTACTTC. This sequence encodes CSGTSGSKETQYF.